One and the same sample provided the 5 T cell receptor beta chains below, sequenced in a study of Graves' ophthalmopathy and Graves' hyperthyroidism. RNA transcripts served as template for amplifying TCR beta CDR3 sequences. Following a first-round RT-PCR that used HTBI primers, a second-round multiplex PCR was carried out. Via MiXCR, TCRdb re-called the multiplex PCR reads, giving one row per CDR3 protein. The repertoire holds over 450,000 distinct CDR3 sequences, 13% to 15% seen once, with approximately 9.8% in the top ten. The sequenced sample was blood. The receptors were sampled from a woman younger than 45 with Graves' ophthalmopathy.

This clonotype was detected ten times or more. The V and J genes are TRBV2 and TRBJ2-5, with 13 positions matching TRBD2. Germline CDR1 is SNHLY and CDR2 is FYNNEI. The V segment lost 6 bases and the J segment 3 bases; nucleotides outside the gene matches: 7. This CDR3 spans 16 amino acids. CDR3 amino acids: CASSGQGTSGEETQYF. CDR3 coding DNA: TGTGCCAGCAGCGGGCAGGGGACTAGCGGGGAAGAGACCCAGTACTTC.

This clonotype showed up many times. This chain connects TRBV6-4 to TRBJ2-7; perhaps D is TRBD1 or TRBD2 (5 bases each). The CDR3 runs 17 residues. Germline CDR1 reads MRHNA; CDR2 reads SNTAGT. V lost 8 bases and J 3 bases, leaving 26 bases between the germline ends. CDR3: CASRSEKRGPVNYEQYF. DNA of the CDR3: TGTGCCAGCCGCTCCGAAAAGAGGGGCCCGGTTAACTACGAGCAGTACTTC.

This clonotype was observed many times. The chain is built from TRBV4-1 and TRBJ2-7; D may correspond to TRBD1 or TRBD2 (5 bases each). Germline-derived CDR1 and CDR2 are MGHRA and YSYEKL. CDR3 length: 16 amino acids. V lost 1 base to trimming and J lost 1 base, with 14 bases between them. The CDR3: CASSQAGDGFSYEQYF. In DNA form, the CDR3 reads TGCGCCAGCAGCCAAGCCGGGGACGGATTTTCCTACGAGCAGTACTTC.

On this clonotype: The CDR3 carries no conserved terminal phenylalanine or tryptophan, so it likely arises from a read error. Written as DNA, the CDR3 is TGTGCCAGCAGCCAGAGGGGGGTTAATCAGCCCCAGCATTAT. Encoded protein: CASSQRGVNQPQHY. The J gene is TRBJ1-5, the V gene TRBV27; D might be TRBD1 (6 bases). CDR3 length: 14 amino acids. V lost 6 bases, J lost 4 bases, and 13 bases lay in between. The V gene's germline CDR1 is MNHEY and CDR2 SMNVEV (reference sequence).

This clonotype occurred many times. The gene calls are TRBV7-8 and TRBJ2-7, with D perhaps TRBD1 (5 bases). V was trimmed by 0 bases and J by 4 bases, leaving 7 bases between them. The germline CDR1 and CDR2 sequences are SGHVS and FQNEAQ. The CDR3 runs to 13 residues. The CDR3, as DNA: TGTGCCAGCAGCTTAGCACAGGAATACGAGCAGTACTTC. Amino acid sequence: CASSLAQEYEQYF.